This passage covers 10 T cell receptor beta chains from one sample sequenced in a study of spatial heterogeneity in lung cancer. As for time point: sample taken at primary tumor resection. MiXCR, applied by TCRdb to the 5' RACE reads, yields one record per CDR3 protein. This table holds roughly 9,800 distinct CDR3 sequences, 6% to 7% found once. Sequenced material: normal lung tissue next to the tumor, taken at surgery. These receptor sequences come from a male donor with early-stage non-small cell lung cancer.

This clonotype was detected many times. The chain is built from TRBV4-3 and TRBJ2-3; 7 bases match TRBD1. The CDR3 consists of 17 residues. Germline V lookup: CDR1 LGHNA, CDR2 YSLEER. V lost 1 base and J lost 5; bases outside the gene matches: 12. As DNA, the CDR3 is TGCGCCAGCAGCCAAGGGAGCTCAGGGACAGCCTTAGATACGCAGTATTTT. Protein: CASSQGSSGTALDTQYF.

The rearrangement uses TRBV29-1 and TRBJ2-5; D not certain. The CDR3 is 10 amino acids. CDR1 and CDR2 (germline): SQVTM, ANQGSEA. Trimming left V 4 bases short and J 3 bases short, with 3 bases between. The CDR3 loop reads CSVGEETQYF. DNA for the CDR3: TGCAGCGTTGGAGAAGAGACCCAGTACTTC.

This clonotype showed up just a few times. The V call is TRBV7-2, the J call TRBJ2-1; D is unresolved. The CDR3 has 13 residues. V lost 5 bases to trimming and J lost 0 bases, with 5 bases between them. Germline values: CDR1 SGHTA, CDR2 FQGNSA. The CDR3 is CASSTDSYNEQFF. DNA for the CDR3: TGTGCCAGCAGCACAGACTCCTACAATGAGCAGTTCTTC.

This clonotype was counted many times. The genes are TRBV7-2 and TRBJ2-1; the D gene is possibly TRBD1 (5 bases). Germline CDR1 is SGHTA and CDR2 is FQGNSA. V gave up 6 bases and J gave up 4 bases, with 13 bases separating them. This CDR3 region has 14 residues. CDR3 nucleotides: TGTGCCAGCAGTGGTGGGGCCGGTTACAATGAGCAGTTCTTC. This translates into CASSGGAGYNEQFF.

This clonotype was recorded many times. The J gene is TRBJ2-1, the V gene TRBV5-1; no definite D call. The V end lost 7 bases, the J end lost 2 bases, and 10 bases lay between the germline ends. Germline loops: CDR1 SGHRS, CDR2 YFSETQ. The CDR3 consists of 13 residues. Written as DNA, the CDR3 is TGCGCCAGCGGTGCTCCGCCCTACAATGAGCAGTTCTTC. It translates to CASGAPPYNEQFF.

The J gene is TRBJ2-1, the V gene TRBV6-5; 8 bases are a match to TRBD2. The germline gives CDR1 MNHEY, CDR2 SVGAGI. This CDR3 region has 16 residues. V shed 3 bases, J shed 7 bases, and the junction held 11 bases outside the gene matches. CDR3 amino acids: CASSYPGTRGVNEQFF. CDR3 DNA: TGTGCCAGCAGTTATCCCGGGACTAGGGGCGTAAATGAGCAGTTCTTC.

Many counts were recorded for this clonotype. The CDR3 sequence: CASSLGVSTGELFF. CDR3 nucleotide sequence: TGCGCCAGCAGCTTGGGGGTCTCCACCGGGGAGCTGTTTTTT. The chain employs TRBV5-1 and TRBJ2-2, with unresolved D. The V gene's germline CDR1 is SGHRS and CDR2 YFSETQ. The CDR3 covers 14 residues. Trimming stripped 0 bases from V and 4 bases from J, with 7 bases between.

In its sample, this clonotype ranks as medium-sized. The genes are TRBV7-8 and TRBJ1-1; 8 bases map to TRBD1. CDR1 is SGHVS, CDR2 FQNEAQ, per germline. The CDR3 is made up of 17 amino acids. Trimming at V came to 2 bases and at J to 2 bases, leaving 10 bases not matched to a gene. DNA of the CDR3: TGTGCCAGCAGCTTACGGACAGGGCGGTTCTCAAACACTGAAGCTTTCTTT. It is translated as CASSLRTGRFSNTEAFF.

This clonotype was detected many times. The genes are TRBV6-2 or TRBV6-3 and TRBJ2-1, with 8 nucleotides matching TRBD2. Germline CDR1 is MNHEY and CDR2 is SVGEGT. The CDR3 has 15 residues. Trimming removed 2 bases from V and 6 bases from J; junction bases left unmatched: 6. CDR3 sequence reads: CASSYDGGGLNEQFF. The CDR3 DNA is TGTGCCAGCAGTTACGACGGGGGGGGCCTCAATGAGCAGTTCTTC.

This clonotype has ten or more counts. The V and J genes are TRBV7-7 and TRBJ1-1; no definite D call. The CDR3 runs 13 residues. V was shortened by 1 base and J by 6 bases, with 9 bases between the two germline ends. The germline V gene encodes CDR1 SSHAT and CDR2 FNYEAQ (reference sequence). The CDR3, as DNA: TGTGCCAGCAGCTTAGATTTGGAAGCTGAAGCTTTCTTT. It encodes CASSLDLEAEAFF.